The sequence of this T cell receptor beta chain was determined in a study of regulatory T cells in long-lasting Graves disease (TCRdb year 2021). Regarding the study in general: Newly diagnosed Graves' disease patients had taken antithyroid drugs for less than 3 months. Persistent Graves' disease patients were compared with newly diagnosed Graves' disease patients by peripheral blood TCR sequencing and RNA sequencing. The study took place in China and was registered as a clinical trial. TCR sequencing covered around 13 persistent and approximately 20 newly diagnosed Graves' disease patients, some 35 samples in total.

This clonotype was observed a few times. What this receptor recognizes is not known. It has no much larger one-base neighbor in the sample; base qualities were not kept. The research as a whole found: Compared with newly diagnosed patients, patients with persistent Graves' disease had lower TCR Shannon entropy and fewer highly expanded clones, which suggests clonal expansion. The authors noted that the small sample size was a limitation that may lower accuracy. The study examined only peripheral blood because the primary lesion, thyroid tissue, could not be accessed. Sequencing and analysis were limited to the TCR beta chain. TRBV28, TRBJ1-2 and TRBJ2-5 were preferentially used in persistent disease, while TRBV20-1 and TRBJ2-1 were favored in newly diagnosed disease. Patients with persistent disease shared more public clonotypes (roughly 2,900) than newly diagnosed patients did (nearly 1,000).

Library preparation employed multiplex PCR. Instrument used: Illumina HiSeq 4000. TCR beta libraries were built with iRepertoire HTBI primers and Arm-PCR amplification of CDR3 regions. Gel purification was performed on PCR products prior to sequencing. The source study handled its data this way. Across samples, 62 TRBV and 13 to 15 TRBJ segments were identified and used for gene usage analysis of CDR3 amino acid clonotypes. COPE and FqMerger were used to merge filtered high-quality paired reads into contigs. BLAST was used to align contigs to IMGT TRBV, TRBD and TRBJ reference genes, with CDR3 defined following IMGT. Any clonotype with a frequency above 0.1% was classified as a highly expanded clone. Shannon entropy was used to measure repertoire diversity, and the Gini coefficient was used to measure V-J evenness. A clonotype found in more than one individual was treated as public. In-frame beta chains were kept once TCRdb had trimmed the public reads at Q25 with fastp and called clones with MiXCR. Identical CDR3 proteins give one entry, which carries the most common genes and DNA. The V and J calls come from TCRdb's annotation, not from the publication. Recorded for this sample are 350,000 to 550,000 distinct CDR3 sequences; roughly 17% of them occurred a single time. In total, the top ten clones hold about 23% of the sample.

V is pruned by 10 bases and J by 1 base, leaving 5 bases of the junction without a gene match. The CDR3 starts with the cysteine, ends with the phenylalanine, and has 13 residues. CDR3 DNA is the only sequence kept; it has 39 bases, read in frame from the first base. CDR1 and CDR2 are read off the germline V gene as SNHLY and FYNNEI. What this sample's time point label stands for: newly diagnosed GD, antithyroid drugs for less than 3 months. For both TCR sequencing and RNA sequencing, RNA was extracted from PBMCs in TRIzol. The diagnosis of Graves' disease followed American Thyroid Association guidelines. Recruitment of patients was carried out at an endocrinology department in Xi'an, China. From each patient, around 9 milliliters of peripheral blood was collected into an EDTA anticoagulant tube. PBMCs were isolated by Ficoll Paque Plus density gradient separation without further T cell sorting. An Agilent 2100 Bioanalyzer and agarose gel were used to assess RNA quality, and a NanoDrop 2000 was used to measure RNA concentration.

These data are also associated with another study on T cells in Graves' hyperthyroidism and ophthalmopathy. As that second paper reports: Graves' hyperthyroidism was defined as stable when no progression to ophthalmopathy occurred over 18 months of follow-up. The hyperthyroidism patients were between 18 and 65 years old and newly diagnosed, with a disease duration of less than 2 months. Any patient with an uncontrolled infection, another autoimmune disease, pregnancy or lactation was excluded. Diagnoses were established on the basis of clinical symptoms, serum thyroxine and TRAb, thyroid ultrasound, and orbital computed tomography. For the first round of RT-PCR on the TCR CDR3, the HTBI primer set was used together with the Qiagen OneStep RT-PCR kit. Blood samples also contained most of the expanded thyroid clonotypes (frequency above 0.001), which suggests that blood repertoires may reflect thyroid immune responses. A 13 V-J signature model separated ophthalmopathy from stable hyperthyroidism, with nearly 90% sensitivity and 81.08% specificity in cross-validation and 80%/75% in testing. In validation, the model predicted progression to ophthalmopathy a median of around six months before onset, with about 71% sensitivity and 72.22% specificity. To identify distinguishing TCR V-J signatures, a discovery cohort of about 95 patients was used, comprising fewer than 45 with Graves' ophthalmopathy and approximately 58 with stable Graves' hyperthyroidism. Whether ophthalmopathy could be predicted prospectively was tested in an independent validation cohort made up of fewer than 20 hyperthyroidism patients plus 17 patients who later progressed to ophthalmopathy. The approximately 100 discovery patients were divided at random into training and test sets in a 7:3 ratio. In addition, the study compared T-cell repertoires in thyroid tissue and in blood from over 5 Graves' hyperthyroidism patients. Following sampling, methimazole starting at 30 mg daily was given to hyperthyroidism patients, and high-dose intravenous methylprednisolone was given to ophthalmopathy patients. Libraries were constructed in a second round of multiplex PCR, after which size selection and purification were performed. Sequencing of the libraries was done on an Illumina HiSeq2000 using paired-end 100 bp reads. SOAPnuke was used to process the raw data, with reads discarded if the reads contained adapters or uncalled bases, had a mean Phred below 15, or lacked an exact constant-primer or identifier match. COPE v1.2.5 was used to merge the high-quality paired reads, and each unique nucleotide sequence was defined as a clonotype. MiTCR v1.1 was used to align clonotypes to the IMGT TRBV, TRBD and TRBJ reference segments. The analysis included only V-J combinations with a frequency above 0.0001, which together covered over 98% of the repertoires. The TCS score was defined as F50 (clonal expansion) divided by E x V (chaos), with BLOSUM62-based TCRdist calculated between CDR3 peptides within each V-J. Welch's t-statistics and random forest reduced around 520 V-J features to 13, which were used in a naive Bayes classifier (R e1071). No statistical method was used to set the sample size in advance, and investigators knew the group allocation. The paper describes TCR Vbeta CDR3 sequencing of roughly 130 peripheral blood samples, made up of 43 ophthalmopathy patients, around 73 hyperthyroidism patients and roughly 17 progressor patients.

Sequences were derived from peripheral blood mononuclear cells (PBMCs), sampled at new diagnosis, from a patient treated with antithyroid drugs. The V gene is TRBV2 and the J gene is TRBJ1-1, with 8 central nucleotides matching TRBD1. This sequence was found in a woman under 30 with Graves disease. Donor details come from another sample of the same person, matched by shared clones. The DNA sequence is given as TGTGCCACAGCTGGGACAGGGAACACTGAAGCTTTCTTT. This is translated as CATAGTGNTEAFF.